This T cell receptor (beta chain) appears in the sequencing data of a study of T cells in Graves' hyperthyroidism and ophthalmopathy. A few counts support this clonotype. Its cognate antigen is unknown. This CDR3 is built from 15 residues. V shed 0 bases and J shed 5 bases, with 13 bases lying between them. Germline CDR1 MGHRA, CDR2 YSYEKL. Study results and caveats: Most thyroid clonotypes that were expanded above 0.001 also turned up in blood.

It was RNA transcripts that yielded the amplified TCR beta CDR3 regions. First-round RT-PCR with HTBI primers amplified the TCR CDR3 region. TCRdb passed the multiplex PCR reads through MiXCR, listing each CDR3 protein once. The sample yields approximately 590,000 distinct CDR3 sequences, roughly 50% seen once. Calling Graves' hyperthyroidism stable meant ophthalmopathy did not progress within 18 months. Sequencing was carried out using peripheral blood or thyroid tissue (not recorded which). This sequence joins TRBV4-1 and TRBJ2-5; D is possibly TRBD1 (6 bases). The clonotype originates from a woman aged 18-29 years with Graves' hyperthyroidism. CDR3 residues: CASSQEHRVVETQYF. CDR3 nucleotides: TGCGCCAGCAGCCAAGAGCACAGGGTGGTGGAGACCCAGTACTTC.